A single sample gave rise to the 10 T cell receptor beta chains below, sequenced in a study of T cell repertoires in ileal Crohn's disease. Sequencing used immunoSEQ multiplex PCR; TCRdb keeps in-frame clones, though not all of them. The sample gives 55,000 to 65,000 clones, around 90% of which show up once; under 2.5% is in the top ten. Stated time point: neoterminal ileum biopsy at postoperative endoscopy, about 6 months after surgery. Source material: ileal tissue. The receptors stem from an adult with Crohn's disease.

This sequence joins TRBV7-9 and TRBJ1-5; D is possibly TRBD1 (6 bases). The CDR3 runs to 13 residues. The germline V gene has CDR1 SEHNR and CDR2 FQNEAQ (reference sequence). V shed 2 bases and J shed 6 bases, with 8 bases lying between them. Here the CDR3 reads CASSLLGGQPQHF. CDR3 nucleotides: TGTGCCAGCAGCTTATTAGGGGGTCAGCCCCAGCATTTT.

This chain's CDR3 is CASSSDRDTEAFF. CDR3 DNA sequence: TGTGCCAGCAGCTCGGACAGAGACACTGAAGCTTTCTTT. The V and J genes are TRBV5-4 and TRBJ1-1; D possibly corresponds to TRBD1 (6 bases). The CDR3 spans 13 residues. Germline CDR1 SGHNT, CDR2 YYREEE (reference sequence). Trimming left V 3 bases short and J 3 bases short, with 9 bases between.

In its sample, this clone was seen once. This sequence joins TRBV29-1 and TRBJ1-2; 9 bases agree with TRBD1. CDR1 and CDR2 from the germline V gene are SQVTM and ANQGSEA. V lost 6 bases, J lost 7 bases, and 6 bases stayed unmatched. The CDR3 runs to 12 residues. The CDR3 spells CSVGIQGAGYTF. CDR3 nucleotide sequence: TGCAGCGTAGGAATACAGGGGGCTGGCTACACCTTC. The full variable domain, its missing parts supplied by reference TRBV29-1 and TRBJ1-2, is SAVISQKPSRDICQRGTSLTIQCQVDSQVTMMFWYRQQPGQSLTLIATANQGSEATYESGFVIDKFPISRPNLTFSTLTVSNMSPEDSSIYLCSVGIQGAGYTFGSGTRLTVV.

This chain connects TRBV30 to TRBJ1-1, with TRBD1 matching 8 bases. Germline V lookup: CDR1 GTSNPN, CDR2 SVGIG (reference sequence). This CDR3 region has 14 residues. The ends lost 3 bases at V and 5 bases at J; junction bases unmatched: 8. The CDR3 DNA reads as TGTGCCTGGAGCAAAGGACAGGGTAGGACTGAAGCTTTCTTT. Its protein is CAWSKGQGRTEAFF.

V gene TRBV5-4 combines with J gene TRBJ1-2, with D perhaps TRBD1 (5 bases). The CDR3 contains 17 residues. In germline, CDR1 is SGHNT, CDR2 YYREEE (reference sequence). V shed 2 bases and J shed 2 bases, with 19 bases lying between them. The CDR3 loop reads CASSLEVAGKVNYGYTF. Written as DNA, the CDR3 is TGTGCCAGCAGCTTAGAAGTCGCAGGGAAGGTAAACTATGGCTACACCTTC.

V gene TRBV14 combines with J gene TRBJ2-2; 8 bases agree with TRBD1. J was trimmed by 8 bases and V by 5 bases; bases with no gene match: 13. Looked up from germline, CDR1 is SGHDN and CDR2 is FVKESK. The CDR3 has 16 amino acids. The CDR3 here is CASSATGTGLQGELFF. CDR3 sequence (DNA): TGTGCCAGCAGCGCTACCGGGACAGGTTTGCAAGGGGAGCTGTTTTTT. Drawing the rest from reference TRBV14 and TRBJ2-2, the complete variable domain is EAGVTQFPSHSVIEKGQTVTLRCDPISGHDNLYWYRRVMGKEIKFLLHFVKESKQDESGMPNNRFLAERTGGTYSTLKVQPAELEDSGVYFCASSATGTGLQGELFFGEGSRLTVL.

The chain's CDR3 is CASSLRGDQPQHF. CDR3 coding DNA: TGCGCCAGCAGCCTTCGGGGGGATCAGCCCCAGCATTTT. This sequence joins TRBV4-1 and TRBJ1-5; the D gene is possibly TRBD1 (5 bases). CDR1 MGHRA and CDR2 YSYEKL come from the germline V gene. CDR3 length: 13 amino acids. V was cut by 4 bases and J by 5 bases, with 9 bases left in between.

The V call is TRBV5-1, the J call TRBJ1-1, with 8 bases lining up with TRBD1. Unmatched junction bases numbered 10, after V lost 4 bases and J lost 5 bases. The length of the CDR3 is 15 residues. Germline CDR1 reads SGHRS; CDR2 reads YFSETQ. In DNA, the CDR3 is TGCGCCAGCAGCACCGCCCCAGGGGGCGCGACTGAAGCTTTCTTT. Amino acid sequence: CASSTAPGGATEAFF.

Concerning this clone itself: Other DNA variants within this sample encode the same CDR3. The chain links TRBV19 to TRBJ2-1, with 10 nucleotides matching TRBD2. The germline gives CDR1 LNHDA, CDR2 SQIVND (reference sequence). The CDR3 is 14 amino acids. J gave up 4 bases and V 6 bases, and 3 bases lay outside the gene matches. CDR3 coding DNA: TGTGCCAGTAGCGGACTAGCGGATTACAATGAGCAGTTCTTC. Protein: CASSGLADYNEQFF.

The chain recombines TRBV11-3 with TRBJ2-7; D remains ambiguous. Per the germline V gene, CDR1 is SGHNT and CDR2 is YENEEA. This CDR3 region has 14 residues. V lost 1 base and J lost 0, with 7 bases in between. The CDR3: CASSLGYSSYEQYF. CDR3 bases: TGTGCCAGCAGCTTAGGGTATAGCTCCTACGAGCAGTACTTC.